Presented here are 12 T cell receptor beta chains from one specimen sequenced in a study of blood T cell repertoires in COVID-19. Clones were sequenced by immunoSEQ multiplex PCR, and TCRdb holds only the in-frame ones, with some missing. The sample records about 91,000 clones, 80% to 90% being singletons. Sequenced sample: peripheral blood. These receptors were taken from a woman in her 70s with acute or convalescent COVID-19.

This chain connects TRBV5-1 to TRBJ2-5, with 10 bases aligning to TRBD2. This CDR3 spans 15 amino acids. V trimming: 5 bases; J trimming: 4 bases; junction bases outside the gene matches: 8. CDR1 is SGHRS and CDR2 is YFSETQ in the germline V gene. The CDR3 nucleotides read TGCGCCAGCAGTAAGGGAATAGCGGGAGGAGAGACCCAGTACTTC. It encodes CASSKGIAGGETQYF.

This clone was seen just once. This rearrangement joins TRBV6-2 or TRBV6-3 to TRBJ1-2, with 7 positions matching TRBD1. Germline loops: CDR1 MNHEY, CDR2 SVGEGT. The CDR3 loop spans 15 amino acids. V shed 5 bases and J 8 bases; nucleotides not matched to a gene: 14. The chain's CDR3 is CASSQAQTGSAGYTF. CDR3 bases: TGTGCCAGCAGTCAAGCACAGACAGGGTCCGCCGGCTACACCTTC.

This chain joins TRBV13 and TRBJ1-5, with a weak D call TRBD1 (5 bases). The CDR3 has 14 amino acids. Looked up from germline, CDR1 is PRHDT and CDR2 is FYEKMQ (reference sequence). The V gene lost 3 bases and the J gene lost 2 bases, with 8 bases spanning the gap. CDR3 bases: TGTGCCAGCAGCTTGGGGGGAGGCAATCAGCCCCAGCATTTT. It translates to CASSLGGGNQPQHF.

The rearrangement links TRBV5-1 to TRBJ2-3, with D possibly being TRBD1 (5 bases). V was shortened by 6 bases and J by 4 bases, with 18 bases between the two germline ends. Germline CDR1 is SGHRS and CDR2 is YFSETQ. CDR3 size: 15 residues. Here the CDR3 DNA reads TGCGCCAGCACCCTTCCCCAGGGTTCGGCAGATACGCAGTATTTT. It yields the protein CASTLPQGSADTQYF. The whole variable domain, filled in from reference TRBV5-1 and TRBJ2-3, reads KAGVTQTPRYLIKTRGQQVTLSCSPISGHRSVSWYQQTPGQGLQFLFEYFSETQRNKGNFPGRFSGRQFSNSRSEMNVSTLELGDSALYLCASTLPQGSADTQYFGPGTRLTVL.

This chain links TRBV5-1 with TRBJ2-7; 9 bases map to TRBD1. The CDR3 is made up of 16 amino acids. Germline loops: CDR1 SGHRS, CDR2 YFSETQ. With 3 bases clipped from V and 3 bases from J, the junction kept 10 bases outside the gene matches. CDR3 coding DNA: TGCGCCAGCAGCTCGGGCTTCGGGACAGGGTTCTACGAGCAGTACTTC. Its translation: CASSSGFGTGFYEQYF.

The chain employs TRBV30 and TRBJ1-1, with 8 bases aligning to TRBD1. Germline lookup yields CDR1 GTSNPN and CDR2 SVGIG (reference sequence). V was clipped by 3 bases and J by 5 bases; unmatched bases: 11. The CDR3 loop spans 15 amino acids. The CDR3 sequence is CAWSPRQGRGTEAFF. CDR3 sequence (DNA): TGTGCCTGGAGCCCACGACAGGGGCGCGGGACTGAAGCTTTCTTT.

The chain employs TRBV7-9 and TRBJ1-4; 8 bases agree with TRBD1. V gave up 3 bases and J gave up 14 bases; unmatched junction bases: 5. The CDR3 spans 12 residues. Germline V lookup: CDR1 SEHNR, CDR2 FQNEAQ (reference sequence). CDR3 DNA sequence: TGTGCCAGCAGCTTGTGGACAGGGCCTCTGTTTTTT. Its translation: CASSLWTGPLFF.

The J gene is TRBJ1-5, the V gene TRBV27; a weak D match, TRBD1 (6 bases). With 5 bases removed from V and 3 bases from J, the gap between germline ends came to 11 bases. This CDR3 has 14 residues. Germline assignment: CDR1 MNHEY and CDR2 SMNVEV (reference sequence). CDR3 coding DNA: TGTGCCAGCAGTCACAGACAGGACAATCAGCCCCAGCATTTT. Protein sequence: CASSHRQDNQPQHF.

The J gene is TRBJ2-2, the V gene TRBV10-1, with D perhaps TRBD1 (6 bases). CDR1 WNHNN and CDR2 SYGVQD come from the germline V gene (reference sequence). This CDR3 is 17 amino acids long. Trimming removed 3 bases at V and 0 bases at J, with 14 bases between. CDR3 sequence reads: CASSDPFRGSNTGELFF. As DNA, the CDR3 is TGCGCCAGCAGTGACCCCTTCAGGGGCTCGAACACCGGGGAGCTGTTTTTT.

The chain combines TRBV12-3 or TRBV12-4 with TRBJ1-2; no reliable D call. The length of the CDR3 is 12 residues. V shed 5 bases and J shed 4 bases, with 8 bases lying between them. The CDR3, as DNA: TGTGCCAGCAGTAGTAGATCCTATGGCTACACCTTC. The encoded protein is CASSSRSYGYTF.

The CDR3: CASKGLAGGPSMSSYNEQFF. The CDR3 nucleotides are TGTGCCAGTAAAGGACTAGCGGGGGGGCCGAGTATGAGCTCCTACAATGAGCAGTTCTTC. The chain links TRBV19 to TRBJ2-1; 15 positions agree with TRBD2. This CDR3 contains 20 residues. V trimming: 7 bases; J trimming: 0 bases; junction bases outside the gene matches: 13. Germline CDR1 LNHDA, CDR2 SQIVND (reference sequence).

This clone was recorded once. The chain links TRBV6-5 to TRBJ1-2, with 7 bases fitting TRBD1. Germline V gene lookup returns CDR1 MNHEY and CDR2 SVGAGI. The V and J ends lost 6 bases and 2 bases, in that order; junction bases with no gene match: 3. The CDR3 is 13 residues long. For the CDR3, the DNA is TGTGCCAGCAGCTTGACAGGGAACTATGGCTACACCTTC. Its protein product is CASSLTGNYGYTF.